This T cell receptor (beta chain) was captured by sequencing in a study of blood T cell repertoires in COVID-19. Study information: T cells, B-cell-depleted T cells, or PBMCs provided the cDNA or gDNA that served as material.

The germline V and J ends were trimmed by 1 base and 1 base, with 11 bases remaining between them. Germline lookup yields CDR1 LGHNA and CDR2 YSLEER. CDR3 length equals 17 residues. Participants spanned ages about 18 to 95 years and resided in roughly 26 US areas. Donors were grouped by their self-reported clinical history. Repertoires were generated with immunoSEQ multiplex PCR, while TCRdb's copy carries only in-frame clones and drops some. This table holds 150,000 to 250,000 clones, roughly four fifths found once. The specimen sequenced was PBMCs or T cells enriched from blood (not recorded which). The clonotype comes from a man aged 40-50 years who had recovered from COVID-19. The chain carries TRBV4-3 and TRBJ2-6; TRBD2 is a possible D gene (6 bases). CDR3 protein: CASSQGLGGSGANVLTF. Written as DNA, the CDR3 is TGCGCCAGCAGCCAAGGGCTCGGGGGATCTGGGGCCAACGTCCTGACTTTC.